The 30 T cell receptor beta chains given below trace back to one sample, sequenced in a study of chemoradiotherapy in HPV16-positive cancers. Profiled with immunoSEQ multiplex PCR; TCRdb holds only in-frame clones, not every one. The data contain some 11,000 clones, under 75% of them singletons. This material was obtained from a patient who underwent chemoradiotherapy. Receptor source: a human donor with HPV-associated anogenital cancer.

The CDR3 DNA sequence: TGTGCCAGCAGTCTGACAGGGGTGAACAATGAGCAGTTCTTC. This gives the protein CASSLTGVNNEQFF. This chain connects TRBV27 to TRBJ2-1; 8 nucleotides match TRBD1. After removal of 5 bases from V and 5 bases from J, the junction contained 5 bases not matched to a gene. Germline assignment: CDR1 MNHEY and CDR2 SMNVEV (reference sequence). The CDR3 length is 14 residues.

This chain connects TRBV5-6 to TRBJ2-5; a possible D gene is TRBD2 (6 bases). The CDR3 runs to 14 residues. CDR1 is SGHDT and CDR2 is YYEEEE in the germline V gene. V lost 3 bases to trimming and J lost 2 bases, with 11 bases between them. CDR3 sequence reads: CASSSGTLQETQYF. DNA of the CDR3: TGTGCCAGCAGCTCCGGGACTCTTCAAGAGACCCAGTACTTC.

The genes are TRBV15 and TRBJ1-5; D possibly corresponds to TRBD1 (6 bases). Germline values: CDR1 LNHNV, CDR2 YYDKDF (reference sequence). The CDR3 covers 15 residues. The ends were cut back, 1 base at V and 1 base at J, with 8 bases in the middle. The CDR3 nucleotides read TGTGCCACCAGCAGAGTGGGGGCCAGCAATCAGCCCCAGCATTTT. Its translation: CATSRVGASNQPQHF. The variable domain in full, with the rest retrieved from reference TRBV15 and TRBJ1-5, is DAMVIQNPRYQVTQFGKPVTLSCSQTLNHNVMYWYQQKSSQAPKLLFHYYDKDFNNEADTPDNFQSRRPNTSFCFLDIRSPGLGDTAMYLCATSRVGASNQPQHFGDGTRLSIL.

The chain has TRBV28 and TRBJ2-7; D is ambiguous. Trimming cost V 3 bases and J 3 bases, with 15 bases left between them. CDR1 and CDR2 (germline): MDHEN, SYDVKM. This CDR3 is built from 15 residues. In DNA form, the CDR3 reads TGTGCCAGCAGTTTCCTGTGGCAGGATTTCTACGAGCAGTACTTC. Its protein is CASSFLWQDFYEQYF.

This clone turned up a few times. The genes are TRBV28 and TRBJ1-4; D unclear. The germline V and J ends were trimmed by 6 bases and 7 bases, with 15 bases remaining between them. The germline V gene has CDR1 MDHEN and CDR2 SYDVKM. CDR3 size: 14 residues. The CDR3 bases are TGTGCCAGCAGGCCGGAGGACCGGATTGAAAAACTGTTTTTT. As protein: CASRPEDRIEKLFF.

The chain has TRBV28 and TRBJ1-2, with TRBD1 as a possible D gene (5 bases). Germline V gene sequence: CDR1 MDHEN, CDR2 SYDVKM. The ends were cut back, 5 bases at V and 2 bases at J, with 9 bases in the middle. The CDR3 runs 13 residues. The CDR3 protein is CASSLDSNYGYTF. Written as DNA, the CDR3 is TGTGCCAGCAGTCTCGACAGCAACTATGGCTACACCTTC.

This clone was counted a few times. The CDR3 DNA reads TGTGCCTGGAGTCGGCCAGATTGGAACTATGGCTACACCTTC. Its protein product is CAWSRPDWNYGYTF. V gene TRBV30 combines with J gene TRBJ1-2; no reliable D call. The CDR3 is 14 amino acids. With 2 bases removed from V and 2 bases from J, the gap between germline ends came to 12 bases. CDR1 GTSNPN and CDR2 SVGIG come from the germline V gene (reference sequence).

There are a few counts of this clone. Other DNA sequences of this sample code for an identical CDR3. V usage is TRBV19 and J usage is TRBJ1-2; D remains unclear. The V gene lost 3 bases and the J gene lost 4 bases, with 6 bases spanning the gap. Germline CDR1 reads LNHDA; CDR2 reads SQIVND (reference sequence). The CDR3 has 12 amino acids. The CDR3 DNA is TGTGCCAGTAGTATCAGCGTCTATGGCTACACCTTC. Translated: CASSISVYGYTF.

This clone has more than one count but fewer than ten. J is TRBJ1-2 and V is TRBV6-1; 7 bases are a match to TRBD1. Germline CDR1 reads MNHNS; CDR2 reads SASEGT. The CDR3 runs to 14 residues. V gave up 10 bases and J gave up 3 bases; unmatched junction bases: 11. The CDR3 DNA is TGTGCCACCTTCGACAGGGTCAGACACTATGGCTACACCTTC. Protein product: CATFDRVRHYGYTF.

The V gene is TRBV10-2, the J gene TRBJ2-7; maybe TRBD1 (7 bases). The CDR3 has 15 amino acids. V lost 3 bases and J lost 3, with 15 bases in between. CDR1 WSHSY and CDR2 SAAADI come from the germline V gene. For the CDR3, the DNA is TGCGCCAGCAGTGATCAGACAGGGACTGGCTACGAGCAGTACTTC. Amino acids: CASSDQTGTGYEQYF.

This clone was seen once. The chain is built from TRBV6-1 and TRBJ1-1; no firm D call. CDR1 and CDR2 (germline): MNHNS, SASEGT. The CDR3 is 13 residues long. V lost 7 bases and J 1 base, leaving 10 bases between the germline ends. The CDR3: CASNARTNTEAFF. CDR3 DNA: TGTGCCAGCAATGCCAGGACGAACACTGAAGCTTTCTTT.

This chain joins TRBV27 and TRBJ1-5, with TRBD1 as a possible D gene (6 bases). The germline gives CDR1 MNHEY, CDR2 SMNVEV (reference sequence). With 5 bases removed from V and 1 base from J, the gap between germline ends came to 15 bases. The CDR3 has 16 amino acids. CDR3 nucleotides: TGTGCCAGCAGTCCTCTGGTAGGGGGAAGCAATCAGCCCCAGCATTTT. As protein: CASSPLVGGSNQPQHF.

Sample share makes this clone medium-sized. This sequence joins TRBV7-2 and TRBJ2-2; 7 nucleotides align to TRBD1. Trimming removed 3 bases from V and 11 bases from J; junction bases left unmatched: 6. CDR1 is SGHTA, CDR2 FQGNSA, per germline. This CDR3 region has 13 residues. The CDR3 DNA reads TGTGCCAGCAGCTTGGACAGGAGGCGAGAGCTGTTTTTT. This encodes CASSLDRRRELFF.

V usage is TRBV28 and J usage is TRBJ2-3, with a weak D call TRBD1 (6 bases). The CDR3 runs 15 residues. Germline V CDR1 and CDR2: MDHEN, SYDVKM. With 6 bases removed from V and 3 bases from J, the gap between germline ends came to 16 bases. This chain's CDR3 is CASREGGIKTDTQYF. The CDR3, as DNA: TGTGCCAGCAGGGAAGGGGGAATCAAGACAGATACGCAGTATTTT.

The chain carries TRBV12-5 and TRBJ2-2; TRBD2 aligns across 12 bases. The germline CDR1 and CDR2 sequences are LGHNT and FRNRAP. With 4 bases clipped from V and 1 base from J, the junction kept 4 bases outside the gene matches. The CDR3 consists of 17 residues. This CDR3 reads CASGSGTSGLNTGELFF. The CDR3 coding sequence is TGTGCTAGTGGTTCCGGGACTAGCGGGTTGAACACCGGGGAGCTGTTTTTT.

This clone is termed medium-sized (0.01 to 0.1%). The chain employs TRBV6-1 and TRBJ2-7; TRBD2 might be the D (7 bases). Germline V gene data show CDR1 as MNHNS and CDR2 as SASEGT. The length of the CDR3 is 15 residues. Trimming took off 4 bases at V and 7 bases at J, with 20 bases between the two ends. The CDR3 DNA sequence: TGTGCCAGCAGTGCCAGGAGGGGGGGATCGGGAGAGCAGTACTTC. Protein: CASSARRGGSGEQYF.

The gene calls are TRBV4-2 and TRBJ2-5; D possibly corresponds to TRBD2 (5 bases). Germline V gene data show CDR1 as LGHNA and CDR2 as YNFKEQ. The CDR3 runs to 14 residues. Trimming pared 0 bases from V and 4 bases from J, leaving 9 bases between. CDR3 nucleotides: TGTGCCAGCAGCCAAGATCGGGGTAGAGAGACCCAGTACTTC. Protein product: CASSQDRGRETQYF.

This chain joins TRBV6-1 and TRBJ1-4; D is perhaps TRBD1 (5 bases). CDR1 is MNHNS, CDR2 SASEGT, per germline. CDR3 length: 13 residues. Trimming left V 5 bases short and J 7 bases short, with 11 bases between. The CDR3 nucleotides are TGTGCCAGCAGTCGGGGAGGGGCTGAAAAACTGTTTTTT. Translated: CASSRGGAEKLFF.

This chain joins TRBV5-6 and TRBJ2-2; the match to TRBD2 covers 8 bases. V dropped 2 bases and J dropped 6; count of bases not matched to a gene: 3. Per the germline V gene, CDR1 is SGHDT and CDR2 is YYEEEE. The CDR3 has 14 residues. CDR3 residues: CASSFRGGAGELFF. In DNA, the CDR3 is TGTGCCAGCAGCTTTCGGGGGGGCGCCGGGGAGCTGTTTTTT. Variable domain in full (rest from reference TRBV5-6 and TRBJ2-2): DAGVTQSPTHLIKTRGQQVTLRCSPKSGHDTVSWYQQALGQGPQFIFQYYEEEERQRGNFPDRFSGHQFPNYSSELNVNALLLGDSALYLCASSFRGGAGELFFGEGSRLTVL.

The V and J genes are TRBV18 and TRBJ2-6; D possibly matches TRBD1 or TRBD2 (6 bases each). Germline V gives CDR1 KGHSH, CDR2 LQKENI. Between the trimmed V and J ends, which lost 0 bases and 0 bases, there was a span of 9 bases. The CDR3 is 17 residues long. Here the CDR3 DNA reads TGTGCCAGCTCACCACCGGGGGGCCGCTCTGGGGCCAACGTCCTGACTTTC. Amino acids: CASSPPGGRSGANVLTF.

The chain combines TRBV29-1 with TRBJ2-1; 10 bases map to TRBD2. Per germline, CDR1 SQVTM and CDR2 ANQGSEA. V gave up 6 bases and J gave up 4 bases; unmatched junction bases: 15. The CDR3 consists of 17 residues. The CDR3: CSVKFYGSGGLYNEQFF. DNA for the CDR3: TGCAGCGTGAAATTCTATGGTAGCGGGGGGCTTTACAATGAGCAGTTCTTC.

By share, this clone counts as medium-sized. V and J are TRBV5-1 and TRBJ1-1, with no clear D. Deletions cut 3 bases from V and 1 base from J, with 10 bases between. The CDR3 extends over 14 amino acids. The germline gives CDR1 SGHRS, CDR2 YFSETQ. Here the CDR3 reads CASSYVGWNTEAFF. In DNA form, the CDR3 reads TGCGCCAGCAGCTACGTAGGGTGGAACACTGAAGCTTTCTTT.

As DNA, the CDR3 is TGCGCCAGCAGCTTGGCCGATGGGGGAGATACGCAGTATTTT. It yields the protein CASSLADGGDTQYF. This chain connects TRBV5-1 to TRBJ2-3, with D perhaps matching TRBD1 or TRBD2 (5 bases each). Trimming shortened V by 0 bases and J by 5 bases, and 10 bases separated the two germline ends. CDR1 is SGHRS, CDR2 YFSETQ, per germline. CDR3 length equals 14 residues.

The chain employs TRBV19 and TRBJ2-3; the match to TRBD1 covers 9 bases. CDR3 length equals 17 residues. The germline V gene has CDR1 LNHDA and CDR2 SQIVND (reference sequence). With V trimmed by 7 bases and J by 3 bases, 14 bases remained unmatched. As DNA, the CDR3 is TGTGCCAGTACCTCTGCGCGAGGGACAGGGCTGACAGATACGCAGTATTTT. Encoded protein: CASTSARGTGLTDTQYF.

V is TRBV7-8 and J is TRBJ1-1, with TRBD1 identical over 7 bases. The CDR3 contains 14 residues. V dropped 7 bases and J dropped 5; count of bases not matched to a gene: 10. Germline loops: CDR1 SGHVS, CDR2 FQNEAQ. The CDR3 region is CASNIDRAATEAFF. The CDR3 nucleotides are TGTGCCAGCAATATAGACAGGGCGGCGACTGAAGCTTTCTTT.

This clone came up a few times. The genes are TRBV2 and TRBJ1-1; 11 nucleotides match TRBD1. Trimming took 3 bases from V and 4 from J; bases not matched to a gene: 4. This CDR3 comprises 15 residues. The V gene's germline CDR1 is SNHLY and CDR2 FYNNEI. CDR3 protein: CASSEDRGRGTEAFF. The CDR3 bases are TGTGCCAGCAGTGAGGACAGGGGGCGCGGCACTGAAGCTTTCTTT.

This clone has a handful of counts. V gene TRBV29-1 combines with J gene TRBJ1-2, with a possible D match to TRBD1 (5 bases). The CDR3 sequence is 13 residues long. CDR1 and CDR2 from the germline V gene are SQVTM and ANQGSEA. V was shortened by 6 bases and J by 5 bases, with 16 bases between the two germline ends. CDR3 in amino acids: CSVGGGEGYGYTF. CDR3 nucleotide sequence: TGCAGCGTGGGGGGGGGTGAAGGGTATGGCTACACCTTC.

This sequence joins TRBV9 and TRBJ2-7; D gene unclear. V lost 6 bases and J 1 base, leaving 11 bases between the germline ends. This CDR3 region has 13 residues. Germline V gene data show CDR1 as SGDLS and CDR2 as YYNGEE. Here the CDR3 reads CASTPADSYEQYF. Written as DNA, the CDR3 is TGTGCCAGCACCCCGGCGGATTCCTACGAGCAGTACTTC.

J is TRBJ2-5 and V is TRBV11-3; 7 bases are a match to TRBD1. Germline lookup yields CDR1 SGHNT and CDR2 YENEEA. The V and J ends lost 5 bases and 2 bases, in that order; junction bases with no gene match: 8. The CDR3 is made up of 15 amino acids. The DNA for the CDR3 is TGTGCCAGCAGCCCGGAGACAGGGCGGCAAGAGACCCAGTACTTC. Translated: CASSPETGRQETQYF.

The rearrangement uses TRBV2 and TRBJ2-3; no firm D call. In germline, CDR1 is SNHLY, CDR2 FYNNEI. The CDR3 is 11 residues long. V was shortened by 3 bases and J by 5 bases, with 3 bases between the two germline ends. The CDR3 spells CASSERDTQYF. The DNA for the CDR3 is TGTGCCAGCAGTGAGAGAGATACGCAGTATTTT.